Below are 22 T cell receptor beta chains sequenced from a single sample in a study of blood T cell repertoires in COVID-19. Data came from immunoSEQ multiplex PCR; TCRdb stores just in-frame clones and leaves some out. The data show about 140,000 clones, 82% seen once. Sequenced material: peripheral blood. Receptors originate from a woman older than 75 with acute or convalescent COVID-19.

This clone has more than one count but fewer than ten. The genes are TRBV2 and TRBJ1-6, with D uncertain. This CDR3 has 14 residues. Germline V CDR1 and CDR2: SNHLY, FYNNEI. Trimming stripped 7 bases from V and 0 bases from J, with 7 bases between. The CDR3 reads CASIGDSYNSPLHF. In DNA form, the CDR3 reads TGTGCCAGCATCGGAGACTCCTATAATTCACCCCTCCACTTT.

J is TRBJ2-7 and V is TRBV27, with D unclear. This CDR3 contains 16 residues. V lost 0 bases and J 5 bases, leaving 17 bases between the germline ends. Per germline, CDR1 MNHEY and CDR2 SMNVEV (reference sequence). CDR3: CASSLSTRRLEDEQYF. CDR3 nucleotide sequence: TGTGCCAGCAGTTTATCTACAAGACGGCTCGAGGACGAGCAGTACTTC.

The chain uses TRBV27 and TRBJ1-2; 8 bases agree with TRBD1. The germline V gene encodes CDR1 MNHEY and CDR2 SMNVEV (reference sequence). This CDR3 has 15 amino acids. With V trimmed by 0 bases and J by 8 bases, 8 bases remained unmatched. The CDR3 is CASSLSFRGREGYTF. CDR3 coding DNA: TGTGCCAGCAGTTTATCGTTCAGGGGGCGGGAGGGCTACACCTTC.

The gene calls are TRBV10-2 and TRBJ2-2; 10 positions match TRBD1. CDR1 and CDR2 from the germline V gene are WSHSY and SAAADI. The V and J ends lost 5 bases and 5 bases, in that order; junction bases with no gene match: 8. This CDR3 is 16 amino acids long. As DNA, the CDR3 is TGCGCCAGCAGTAATCGACAGGGGGCATGGACCGGGGAGCTGTTTTTT. It translates to CASSNRQGAWTGELFF.

This chain connects TRBV5-4 to TRBJ2-7; 7 bases are shared with TRBD2. The CDR3 has 15 amino acids. After removal of 0 bases from V and 3 bases from J, the junction contained 6 bases not matched to a gene. CDR1 and CDR2 from the germline V gene are SGHNT and YYREEE (reference sequence). The chain's CDR3 is CASSLGLAVNYEQYF. The CDR3, as DNA: TGTGCCAGCAGCTTGGGCCTAGCGGTCAACTACGAGCAGTACTTC.

The chain employs TRBV2 and TRBJ2-5, with TRBD2 identical over 7 bases. J gave up 5 bases and V 8 bases, and 11 bases lay outside the gene matches. The CDR3 runs 14 residues. The germline V gene has CDR1 SNHLY and CDR2 FYNNEI. CDR3 region: CASLLGEGTETQYF. In DNA form, the CDR3 reads TGTGCCAGCCTCCTCGGGGAGGGGACGGAGACCCAGTACTTC.

The chain is built from TRBV30 and TRBJ1-2; D uncertain. In germline, CDR1 is GTSNPN, CDR2 SVGIG (reference sequence). The CDR3 covers 13 residues. Trimming took 2 bases from V and 3 from J, leaving 10 bases between them. CDR3 in DNA: TGTGCCTGGAGTACCGGGAGTGACTATGGCTACACCTTC. This gives the protein CAWSTGSDYGYTF.

In its sample, this clone was seen once. The chain employs TRBV3-1 (or the pseudogene TRBV3-2) and TRBJ2-7; TRBD2 matches 8 bases. Germline V gene lookup returns CDR1 LGHDT and CDR2 YNNKEL (reference sequence). The length of the CDR3 is 13 residues. V trimming: 8 bases; J trimming: 2 bases; junction bases outside the gene matches: 5. CDR3 in amino acids: CASCRAGAYEQYF. DNA of the CDR3: TGTGCCAGCTGCCGAGCGGGAGCCTACGAGCAGTACTTC.

J is TRBJ2-1 and V is TRBV10-2; 7 nucleotides align to TRBD2. The V gene end was trimmed by 8 bases and the J gene end by 7 bases; junction bases not matched to a gene: 8. The CDR3 runs to 13 residues. CDR1 and CDR2 from the germline V gene are WSHSY and SAAADI. Here the CDR3 DNA reads TGCGCCAGCCTTGGGAGGGCCCCGAATGAGCAGTTCTTC. Translating gives CASLGRAPNEQFF.

This clone has more than one count but fewer than ten. CDR3 in amino acids: CASSLGQGDSPLHF. The DNA of the CDR3 is TGTGCCAGCAGCTTAGGACAGGGGGACTCACCCCTCCACTTT. The chain is built from TRBV7-8 and TRBJ1-6; 9 bases map to TRBD1. Germline-derived CDR1 and CDR2 are SGHVS and FQNEAQ. With 1 base clipped from V and 10 bases from J, the junction kept 2 bases outside the gene matches. The CDR3 totals 14 residues.

The chain employs TRBV18 and TRBJ1-5; a possible D gene is TRBD1 (5 bases). Trimming shortened V by 4 bases and J by 7 bases, and 14 bases separated the two germline ends. The V gene's germline CDR1 is KGHSH and CDR2 LQKENI. CDR3 length: 14 amino acids. DNA for the CDR3: TGTGCCAGCTCACAAGGGGTCGGCGCCCAGCCCCAGCATTTT. As protein: CASSQGVGAQPQHF.

The sample holds one count of this clone. The genes are TRBV7-8 and TRBJ2-1; 8 nucleotides line up with TRBD2. CDR1 is SGHVS and CDR2 is FQNEAQ in the germline V gene. Trimming at V came to 1 base and at J to 10 bases, leaving 9 bases not matched to a gene. The CDR3 runs to 15 residues. CDR3 sequence: CASSLVNRAGVEQFF. The CDR3 nucleotides are TGTGCCAGCAGCTTAGTAAACCGAGCGGGAGTGGAGCAGTTCTTC. Full variable domain (remainder filled in from reference TRBV7-8 and TRBJ2-1): GAGVSQSPRYKVAKRGQDVALRCDPISGHVSLFWYQQALGQGPEFLTYFQNEAQLDKSGLPSDRFFAERPEGSVSTLKIQRTQQEDSAVYLCASSLVNRAGVEQFFGPGTRLTVL.

The chain has TRBV11-2 and TRBJ1-1; no firm D call. Germline CDR1 is SGHAT and CDR2 is FQNNGV. This CDR3 is built from 13 residues. Trimming shortened V by 5 bases and J by 5 bases, and 12 bases separated the two germline ends. This CDR3 is CASSQTGRTEAFF. CDR3 bases: TGTGCCAGCAGCCAGACGGGGAGAACTGAAGCTTTCTTT.

The gene calls are TRBV5-1 and TRBJ2-5; a weak D match, TRBD2 (7 bases). The V end was cut by 2 bases, the J end by 2 bases, with 13 bases between. The CDR3 is 15 residues long. Germline V lookup: CDR1 SGHRS, CDR2 YFSETQ. The CDR3 nucleotides are TGCGCCAGCAGCTTCGGGGGGCCCATTCAAGAGACCCAGTACTTC. It codes for CASSFGGPIQETQYF.

This clone has a handful of counts. The chain recombines TRBV24-1 with TRBJ2-1; 10 nucleotides agree with TRBD2. Germline CDR1 reads KGHDR; CDR2 reads SFDVKD. This CDR3 contains 15 residues. The V and J ends lost 4 bases and 6 bases, in that order; junction bases with no gene match: 5. The chain's CDR3 is CATSEVAGGRNEQFF. The CDR3 nucleotides are TGTGCCACCAGTGAAGTAGCGGGAGGACGCAATGAGCAGTTCTTC.

The rearrangement links TRBV4-2 to TRBJ2-5, with 8 bases fitting TRBD2. CDR1 LGHNA and CDR2 YNFKEQ come from the germline V gene. This CDR3 comprises 17 residues. J gave up 5 bases and V 5 bases, and 16 bases lay outside the gene matches. The CDR3 bases are TGTGCCAGCAGCGCACGCCTTACTAGCGGCGGTCGGGAGACCCAGTACTTC. This translates into CASSARLTSGGRETQYF.

The chain recombines TRBV28 with TRBJ2-7; unclear D gene. Trimming shortened V by 1 base and J by 4 bases, and 5 bases separated the two germline ends. The germline CDR1 and CDR2 sequences are MDHEN and SYDVKM. The CDR3 runs 12 residues. DNA for the CDR3: TGTGCCAGCAGTTTATCAGGTTACGAGCAGTACTTC. Encoded protein: CASSLSGYEQYF.

This clone was picked up a small number of times. V usage is TRBV7-9 and J usage is TRBJ1-4; TRBD1 matches 9 bases. The V and J ends lost 3 bases and 10 bases, in that order; junction bases with no gene match: 12. This CDR3 spans 16 amino acids. Per the germline V gene, CDR1 is SEHNR and CDR2 is FQNEAQ (reference sequence). CDR3 in amino acids: CASSLGLRTGDGKLFF. DNA of the CDR3: TGTGCCAGCAGCTTGGGGCTCAGGACAGGGGATGGAAAACTGTTTTTT.

The chain is built from TRBV2 and TRBJ2-2; D is undetermined. The CDR3 runs 13 residues. The V and J ends lost 3 bases and 6 bases respectively, with 8 bases between them. Germline assignment: CDR1 SNHLY and CDR2 FYNNEI. The CDR3 DNA sequence: TGTGCCAGCAGTGATGGGCTCCCCGGGGAGCTGTTTTTT. Translation: CASSDGLPGELFF.

The genes are TRBV30 and TRBJ2-3; D ambiguous. CDR3 length: 12 amino acids. The V end lost 3 bases, the J end lost 4 bases, and 8 bases lay between the germline ends. Germline CDR1 reads GTSNPN; CDR2 reads SVGIG (reference sequence). CDR3 amino acids: CAWRASSDTQYF. CDR3 in DNA: TGTGCCTGGAGGGCTTCTTCAGATACGCAGTATTTT.

The chain recombines TRBV19 with TRBJ1-2, with 7 bases fitting TRBD1. Unmatched junction bases numbered 7, after V lost 6 bases and J lost 3 bases. The CDR3 length is 14 residues. In germline, CDR1 is LNHDA, CDR2 SQIVND (reference sequence). CDR3 region: CASSLTGSYYGYTF. DNA of the CDR3: TGTGCCAGTAGCCTGACAGGGTCGTACTATGGCTACACCTTC.

This chain connects TRBV4-1 to TRBJ2-7; 9 bases map to TRBD1. The junction had 16 bases not matched to a gene; V was cut back by 4 bases and J by 6 bases. Germline loops: CDR1 MGHRA, CDR2 YSYEKL. This CDR3 has 17 residues. The CDR3: CASSLGTGWEPTGEQYF. The DNA of the CDR3 is TGCGCCAGCAGCCTTGGGACAGGGTGGGAACCTACGGGCGAGCAGTACTTC.